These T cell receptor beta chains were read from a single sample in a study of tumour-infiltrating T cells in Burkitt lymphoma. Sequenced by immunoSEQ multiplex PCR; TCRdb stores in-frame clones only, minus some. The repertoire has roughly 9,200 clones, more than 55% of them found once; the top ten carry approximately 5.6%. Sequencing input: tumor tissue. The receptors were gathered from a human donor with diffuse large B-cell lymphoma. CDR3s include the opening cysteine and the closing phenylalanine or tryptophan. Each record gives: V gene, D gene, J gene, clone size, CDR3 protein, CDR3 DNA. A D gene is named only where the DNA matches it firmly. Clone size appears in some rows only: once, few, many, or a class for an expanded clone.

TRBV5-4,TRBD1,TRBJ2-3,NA,CASSQEWGQGGTDTQYF,TGTGCCAGCAGCCAGGAATGGGGACAGGGGGGCACAGATACGCAGTATTTT
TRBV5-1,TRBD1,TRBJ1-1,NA,CASSWGQGKNTEAFF,TGCGCCAGCAGCTGGGGACAGGGGAAGAACACTGAAGCTTTCTTT
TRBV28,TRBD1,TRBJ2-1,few,CASSLGTGAGDEQFF,TGTGCCAGCAGTTTAGGGACAGGGGCGGGGGATGAGCAGTTCTTC
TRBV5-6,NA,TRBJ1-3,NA,CASSFGMGNTIYF,TGTGCCAGCAGCTTCGGGATGGGGAACACCATATATTTT
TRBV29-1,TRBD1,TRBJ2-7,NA,CSVPRTGGEQYF,TGCAGCGTGCCCCGGACAGGGGGCGAGCAGTACTTC
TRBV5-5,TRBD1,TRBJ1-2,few,CASSSSGTGSGYTF,TGTGCCAGCAGCAGTTCCGGGACAGGGAGCGGCTACACCTTC
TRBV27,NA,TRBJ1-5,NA,CASRGFERNQPQHF,TGTGCCAGCAGGGGATTCGAGCGAAATCAGCCCCAGCATTTT
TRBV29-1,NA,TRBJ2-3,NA,CSVEIVADTQYF,TGCAGCGTTGAAATTGTAGCGGATACGCAGTATTTT
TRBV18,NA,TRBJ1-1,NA,CASSPPGNTEAFF,TGTGCCAGCTCACCACCCGGGAACACTGAAGCTTTCTTT
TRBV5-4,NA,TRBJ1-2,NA,CASSSPTAINGYTF,TGTGCCAGCAGCTCCCCGACCGCCATCAACGGCTACACCTTC
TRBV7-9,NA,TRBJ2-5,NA,CASSLVSTFVETQYF,TGTGCCAGCAGCTTAGTTAGCACTTTTGTAGAGACCCAGTACTTC
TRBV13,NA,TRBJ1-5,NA,CASSLGAVSNQPQHF,TGTGCCAGCAGCTTAGGGGCCGTTAGCAATCAGCCCCAGCATTTT
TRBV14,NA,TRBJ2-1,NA,CASSQDWGEQFF,TGTGCCAGCAGCCAAGACTGGGGTGAGCAGTTCTTC
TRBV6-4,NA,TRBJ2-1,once,CASSAYASSYNEQFF,TGTGCCAGCAGTGCTTATGCTAGCTCCTACAATGAGCAGTTCTTC
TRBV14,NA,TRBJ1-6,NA,CASSHSRGGYSPLHF,TGTGCCAGCAGCCATTCTAGGGGGGGCTATTCACCCCTCCACTTT